This TCR beta chain was profiled in a study of T cell responses to AZD1222 COVID-19 vaccine. Study-wide results and caveats: There were mostly white British donors and more females than males, and clonal diversity was possibly underestimated. Regions left unmutated in variants are reportedly the target of nearly half of spike-specific TCRs.

Data came from immunoSEQ multiplex PCR; TCRdb stores just in-frame clones and leaves some out. The sample includes 90,000 to 100,000 clones, nearly 90% of them seen just once. This clone was observed a single time. Its matching antigen is unknown. Per the germline V gene, CDR1 is SNHLY and CDR2 is FYNNEI. Deletions cut 6 bases from V and 4 bases from J, with 9 bases between. CDR3 length: 12 amino acids. V usage is TRBV2 and J usage is TRBJ1-1, with D maybe TRBD1 (5 bases). Sequences were derived from peripheral blood, sampled on day 0 of AZD1222 vaccination. The clonotype was recovered from an adult in good health. CDR3 DNA sequence: TGTGCCAGCAGCAACAGGACCACTGAAGCTTTCTTT. This translates into CASSNRTTEAFF.